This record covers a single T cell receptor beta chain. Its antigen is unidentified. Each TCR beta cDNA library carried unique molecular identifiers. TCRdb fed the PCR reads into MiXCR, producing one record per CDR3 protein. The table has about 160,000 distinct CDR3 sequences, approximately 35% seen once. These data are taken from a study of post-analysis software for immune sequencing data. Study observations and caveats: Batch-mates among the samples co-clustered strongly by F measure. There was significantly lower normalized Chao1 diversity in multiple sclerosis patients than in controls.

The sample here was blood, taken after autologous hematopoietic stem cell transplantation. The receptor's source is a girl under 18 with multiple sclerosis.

CDR3 in DNA: TGTGCCAGCTCACGAGTCGGTTTGTCGGCGGGAGGCGAGAATACGCAGTATTTT. Protein sequence: CASSRVGLSAGGENTQYF. The chain has TRBV18 and TRBJ2-3; 8 bases are a match to TRBD2. Trimming took 4 bases from V and 7 from J; bases not matched to a gene: 19. The V gene's germline CDR1 is KGHSH and CDR2 LQKENI. This CDR3 is built from 18 residues.